This TCR beta chain was captured in a study of shared clonotypes between healthy human individuals. In the study overall: CD4 naive and CD4 memory each took three plates per donor, while CD8 naive took two and CD8 memory one. General study results and limits: Sorted-subset sequencing, rarefaction showed, was incomplete despite large depth.

Comment on this clone: What it binds is not known.

This CDR3 has 15 residues. Trimming took 2 bases from V and 3 from J, leaving 14 bases between them. The germline V gene encodes CDR1 SGHDT and CDR2 YYEEEE. Those who donated were healthy HIV-negative adults, with no recent acute infections or vaccinations reported. Here immunoSEQ multiplex PCR was the method, and the copy in TCRdb shows in-frame clones only, minus some. The repertoire holds approximately 530,000 clones, roughly 95% seen once, with under 0.065% in the top ten. The sequence was obtained from a woman under 40 in good health. Sample: naive CD4+ T cells sorted from blood. As for subset: CD45RA+ positively selected. The chain links TRBV5-6 to TRBJ2-5; D gene unclear. The CDR3 reads CASSFQSTDKETQYF. The CDR3 nucleotides are TGTGCCAGCAGCTTTCAAAGTACCGATAAAGAGACCCAGTACTTC.